This T cell receptor (beta chain) was captured by sequencing in a study of metastatic and nonmetastatic thyroid tumors. Trimming pared 3 bases from V and 5 bases from J, leaving 23 bases between. CDR1 is SGDLS and CDR2 is YYNGEE in the germline V gene. This CDR3 has 17 amino acids. MiXCR was used by TCRdb to re-call the PCR reads. In the table there are about 37,000 clones, about 13% of which are singletons. There were no patients who had received any treatment before thyroid surgery. V gene TRBV9 combines with J gene TRBJ1-2, with TRBD1 as a possible D gene (6 bases). The clonotype was recovered from a female donor with papillary thyroid cancer or a benign thyroid nodule (not recorded which). Some clones in this sample may be carry-over from other donors' samples. Sequenced: blood. The CDR3 spells CASSGMRQVNTSYGYTF. CDR3 nucleotide sequence: TGTGCCAGCAGCGGGATGCGACAGGTAAATACTTCATATGGCTACACCTTC. Based on the CDR3 plus reference TRBV9 and TRBJ1-2, the full variable domain is DSGVTQTPKHLITATGQRVTLRCSPRSGDLSVYWYQQSLDQGLQFLIQYYNGEERAKGNILERFSAQQFPDLHSELNLSSLELGDSALYFCASSGMRQVNTSYGYTFGSGTRLTVV.